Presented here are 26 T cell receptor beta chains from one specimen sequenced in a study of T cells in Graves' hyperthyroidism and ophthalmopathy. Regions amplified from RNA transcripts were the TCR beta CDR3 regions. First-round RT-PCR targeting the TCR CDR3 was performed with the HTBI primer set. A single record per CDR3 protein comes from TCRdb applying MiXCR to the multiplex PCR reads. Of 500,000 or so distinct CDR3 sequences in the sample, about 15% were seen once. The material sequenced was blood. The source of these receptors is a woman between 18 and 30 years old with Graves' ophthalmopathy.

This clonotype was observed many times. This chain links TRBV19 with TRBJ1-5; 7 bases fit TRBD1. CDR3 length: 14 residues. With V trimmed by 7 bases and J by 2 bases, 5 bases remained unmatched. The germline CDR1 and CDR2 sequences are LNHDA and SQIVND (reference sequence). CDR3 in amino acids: CASKHTGGNQPQHF. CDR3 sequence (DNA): TGTGCCAGTAAGCATACAGGGGGCAATCAGCCCCAGCATTTT.

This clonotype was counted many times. The CDR3 DNA sequence: TGTGCCAGCAGTGCAGTATACGAGCAGTACTTC. Translating gives CASSAVYEQYF. The chain has TRBV2 and TRBJ2-7, with D uncertain. The CDR3 loop spans 11 amino acids. CDR1 is SNHLY, CDR2 FYNNEI, per germline. The V and J ends lost 4 bases and 4 bases respectively, with 5 bases between them.

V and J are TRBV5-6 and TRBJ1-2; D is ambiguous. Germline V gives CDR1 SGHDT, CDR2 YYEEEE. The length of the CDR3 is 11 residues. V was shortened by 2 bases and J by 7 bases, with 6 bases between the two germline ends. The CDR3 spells CASSLHSGYTF. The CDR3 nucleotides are TGTGCCAGCAGCTTACACTCTGGCTACACCTTC.

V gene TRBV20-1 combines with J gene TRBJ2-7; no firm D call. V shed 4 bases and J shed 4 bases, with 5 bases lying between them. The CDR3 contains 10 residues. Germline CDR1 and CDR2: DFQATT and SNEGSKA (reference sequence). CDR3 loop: CSATEYEQYF. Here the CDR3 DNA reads TGCAGTGCTACCGAGTACGAGCAGTACTTC.

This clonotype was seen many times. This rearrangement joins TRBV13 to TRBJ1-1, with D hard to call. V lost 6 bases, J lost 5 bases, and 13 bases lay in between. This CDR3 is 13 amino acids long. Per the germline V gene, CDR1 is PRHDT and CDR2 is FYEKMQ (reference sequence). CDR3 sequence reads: CASRPPGETEAFF. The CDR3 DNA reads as TGTGCCAGCAGACCCCCCGGAGAAACTGAAGCTTTCTTT.

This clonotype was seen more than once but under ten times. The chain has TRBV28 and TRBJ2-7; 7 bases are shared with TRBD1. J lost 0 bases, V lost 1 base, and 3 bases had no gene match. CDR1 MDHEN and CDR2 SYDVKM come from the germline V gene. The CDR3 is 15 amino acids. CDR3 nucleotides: TGTGCCAGCAGTTTATACAGGGGTCCCTCCTACGAGCAGTACTTC. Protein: CASSLYRGPSYEQYF.

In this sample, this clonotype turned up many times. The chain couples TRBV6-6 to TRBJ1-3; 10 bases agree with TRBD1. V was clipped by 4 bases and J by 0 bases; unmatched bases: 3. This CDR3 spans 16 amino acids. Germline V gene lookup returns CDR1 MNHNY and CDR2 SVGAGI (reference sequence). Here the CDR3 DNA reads TGTGCCAGCAGTTCCGGGACAGGGGACTCTGGAAACACCATATATTTT. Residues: CASSSGTGDSGNTIYF.

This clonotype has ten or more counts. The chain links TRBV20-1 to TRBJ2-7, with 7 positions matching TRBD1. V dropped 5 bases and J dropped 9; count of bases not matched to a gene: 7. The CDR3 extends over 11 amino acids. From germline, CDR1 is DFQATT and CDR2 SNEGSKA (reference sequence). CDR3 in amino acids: CSAEQGFGQYF. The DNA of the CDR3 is TGCAGTGCTGAACAGGGGTTCGGGCAGTACTTC.

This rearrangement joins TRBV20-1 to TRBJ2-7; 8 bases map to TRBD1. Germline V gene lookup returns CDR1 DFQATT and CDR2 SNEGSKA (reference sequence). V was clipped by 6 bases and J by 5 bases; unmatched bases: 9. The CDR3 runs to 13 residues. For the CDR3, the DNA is TGCAGTGCCCACCACAGGGGGAGCGACGAGCAGTACTTC. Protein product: CSAHHRGSDEQYF.

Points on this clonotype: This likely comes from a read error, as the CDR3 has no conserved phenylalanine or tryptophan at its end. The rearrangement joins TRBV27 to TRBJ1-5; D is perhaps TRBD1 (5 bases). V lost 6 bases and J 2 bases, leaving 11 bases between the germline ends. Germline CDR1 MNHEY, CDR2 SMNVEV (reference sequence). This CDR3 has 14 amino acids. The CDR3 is CASSRGGGNQPQHS. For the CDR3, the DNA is TGTGCCAGCAGCCGAGGAGGGGGCAATCAGCCCCAGCATTCT.

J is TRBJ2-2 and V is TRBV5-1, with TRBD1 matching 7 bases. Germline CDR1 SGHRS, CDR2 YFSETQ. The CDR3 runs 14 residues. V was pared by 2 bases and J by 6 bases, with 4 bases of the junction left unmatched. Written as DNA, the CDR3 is TGCGCCAGCAGCTTAAGTACAGGGGCCGGGGAGCTGTTTTTT. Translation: CASSLSTGAGELFF.

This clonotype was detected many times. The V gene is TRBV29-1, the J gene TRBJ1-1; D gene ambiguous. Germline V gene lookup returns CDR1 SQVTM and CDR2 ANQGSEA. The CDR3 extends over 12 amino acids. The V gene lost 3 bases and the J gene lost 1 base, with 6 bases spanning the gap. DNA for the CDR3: TGCAGCGTTGACTCGGCGAACACTGAAGCTTTCTTT. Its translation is CSVDSANTEAFF.

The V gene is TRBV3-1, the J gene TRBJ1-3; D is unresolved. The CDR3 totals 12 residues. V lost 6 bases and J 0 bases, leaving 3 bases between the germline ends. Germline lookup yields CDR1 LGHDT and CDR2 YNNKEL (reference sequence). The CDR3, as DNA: TGTGCCAGCAGATTCTCTGGAAACACCATATATTTT. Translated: CASRFSGNTIYF.

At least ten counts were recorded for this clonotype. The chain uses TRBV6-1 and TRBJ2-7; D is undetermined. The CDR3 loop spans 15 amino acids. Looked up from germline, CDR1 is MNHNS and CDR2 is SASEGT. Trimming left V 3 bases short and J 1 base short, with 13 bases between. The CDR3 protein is CASSEQDGSSYEQYF. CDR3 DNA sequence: TGTGCCAGCAGTGAGCAAGATGGCAGTTCCTACGAGCAGTACTTC.

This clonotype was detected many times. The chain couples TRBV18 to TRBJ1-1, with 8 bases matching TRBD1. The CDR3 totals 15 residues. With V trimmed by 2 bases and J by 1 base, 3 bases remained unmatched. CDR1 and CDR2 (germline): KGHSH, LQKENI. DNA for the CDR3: TGTGCCAGCTCACCAATCGGACAGGGGAACACTGAAGCTTTCTTT. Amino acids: CASSPIGQGNTEAFF.

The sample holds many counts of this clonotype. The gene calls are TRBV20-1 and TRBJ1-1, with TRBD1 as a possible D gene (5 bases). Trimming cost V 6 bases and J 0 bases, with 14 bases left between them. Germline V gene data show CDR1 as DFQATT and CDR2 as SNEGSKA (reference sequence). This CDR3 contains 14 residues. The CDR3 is CSARQNRMNTEAFF. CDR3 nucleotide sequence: TGCAGTGCCCGACAGAACCGCATGAACACTGAAGCTTTCTTT.

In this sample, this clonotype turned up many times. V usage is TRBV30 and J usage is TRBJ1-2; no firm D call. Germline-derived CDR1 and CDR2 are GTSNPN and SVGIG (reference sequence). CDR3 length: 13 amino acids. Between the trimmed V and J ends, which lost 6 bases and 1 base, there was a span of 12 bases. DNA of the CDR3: TGTGCCTGCCTTGGTCGGGGTAACTATGGCTACACCTTC. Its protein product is CACLGRGNYGYTF.

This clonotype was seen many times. The CDR3 sequence: CSVELAGGPYEQYF. The CDR3 DNA sequence: TGCAGCGTTGAACTAGCGGGAGGGCCCTACGAGCAGTACTTC. The J gene is TRBJ2-7, the V gene TRBV29-1; 12 bases are shared with TRBD2. CDR1 and CDR2 (germline): SQVTM, ANQGSEA. V shed 2 bases and J 2 bases; nucleotides not matched to a gene: 1. The CDR3 has 14 amino acids.

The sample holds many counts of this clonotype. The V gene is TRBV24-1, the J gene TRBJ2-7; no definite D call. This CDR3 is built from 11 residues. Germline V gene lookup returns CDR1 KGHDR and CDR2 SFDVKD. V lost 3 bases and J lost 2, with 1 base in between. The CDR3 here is CATSDAYEQYF. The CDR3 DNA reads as TGTGCCACCAGTGATGCCTACGAGCAGTACTTC.

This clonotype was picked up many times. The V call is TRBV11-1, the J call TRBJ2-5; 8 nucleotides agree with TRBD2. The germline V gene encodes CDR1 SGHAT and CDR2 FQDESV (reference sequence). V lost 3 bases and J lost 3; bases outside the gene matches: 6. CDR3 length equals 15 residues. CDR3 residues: CASSFGGTSEETQYF. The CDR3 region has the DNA TGTGCCAGCAGCTTTGGGGGGACTAGTGAAGAGACCCAGTACTTC.

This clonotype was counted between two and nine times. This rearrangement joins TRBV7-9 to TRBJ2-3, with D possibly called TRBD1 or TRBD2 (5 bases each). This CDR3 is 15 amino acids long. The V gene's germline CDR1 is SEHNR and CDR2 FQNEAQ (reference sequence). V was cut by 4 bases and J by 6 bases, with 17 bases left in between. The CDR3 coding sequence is TGTGCCAGCAGCTCCCCCGGGACCCGAACCGATACGCAGTATTTT. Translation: CASSSPGTRTDTQYF.

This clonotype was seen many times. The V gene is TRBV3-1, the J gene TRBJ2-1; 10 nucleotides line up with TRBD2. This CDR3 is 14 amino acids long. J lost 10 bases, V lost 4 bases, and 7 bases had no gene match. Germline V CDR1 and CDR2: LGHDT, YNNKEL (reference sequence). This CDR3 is CASSRLAGGIEQFF. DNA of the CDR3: TGTGCCAGCAGCCGATTAGCGGGGGGTATAGAGCAGTTCTTC.

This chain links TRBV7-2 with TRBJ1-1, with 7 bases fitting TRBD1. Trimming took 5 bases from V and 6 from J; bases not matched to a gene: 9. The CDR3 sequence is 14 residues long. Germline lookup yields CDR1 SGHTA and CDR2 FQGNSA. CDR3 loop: CASSTQQGYPEAFF. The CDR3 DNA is TGTGCCAGCAGCACCCAACAGGGGTACCCTGAAGCTTTCTTT.

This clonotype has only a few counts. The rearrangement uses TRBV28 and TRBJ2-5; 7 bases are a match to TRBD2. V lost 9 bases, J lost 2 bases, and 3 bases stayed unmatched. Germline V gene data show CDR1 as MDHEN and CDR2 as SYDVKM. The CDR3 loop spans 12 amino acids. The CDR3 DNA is TGTGCCAGTTCGGGGGGTCAAGAGACCCAGTACTTC. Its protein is CASSGGQETQYF.

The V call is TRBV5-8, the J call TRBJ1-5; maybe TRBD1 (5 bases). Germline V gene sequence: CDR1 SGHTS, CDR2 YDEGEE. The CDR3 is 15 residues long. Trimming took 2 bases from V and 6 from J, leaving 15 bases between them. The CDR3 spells CASSLGRDPGQPQHF. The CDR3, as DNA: TGTGCCAGCAGCTTAGGCAGGGATCCAGGTCAGCCCCAGCATTTT.

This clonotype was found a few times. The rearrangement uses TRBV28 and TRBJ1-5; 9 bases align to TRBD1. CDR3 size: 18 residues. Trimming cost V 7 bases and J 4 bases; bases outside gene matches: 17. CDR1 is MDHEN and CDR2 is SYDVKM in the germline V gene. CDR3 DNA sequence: TGTGCCAGCATCGCAACTGGGGTGGACAGGGGAATGAATCAGCCCCAGCATTTT. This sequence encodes CASIATGVDRGMNQPQHF.